This T cell receptor (beta chain) is drawn from a study of blood T cell repertoires in COVID-19. The CDR3 length is 13 residues. Germline V gives CDR1 SNHLY, CDR2 FYNNEI. The ends were cut back, 6 bases at V and 6 bases at J, with 12 bases in the middle. Method: immunoSEQ multiplex PCR; TCRdb's copy keeps in-frame clones and lacks some. The sample has some 55,000 clones, 90% seen once. This TCR came from a human donor in a cohort sampled during active COVID-19. The sequenced sample was peripheral blood. V gene TRBV2 combines with J gene TRBJ2-1, with D possibly matching TRBD2 (6 bases). The CDR3 DNA sequence: TGTGCCAGCAGGACTAGTCGGACCAATGAGCAGTTCTTC. Translation: CASRTSRTNEQFF.